The present TCR beta chain was sequenced within a study of blood T cells in healthy people across ages. General study results and limits: With naive T cell percentage, TCR beta diversity showed a strong correlation. Naive CD4+ cells and diversity were both higher in long-lived donors than in aged donors. Roughly linear declines in TCR beta diversity per million T cells occurred with age.

Trimming removed 0 bases from V and 3 bases from J, with 15 bases in between. Per germline, CDR1 LNHNV and CDR2 YYDKDF (reference sequence). CDR3 length: 16 residues. About this clonotype: Antigen specificity is unknown.

Combining a sample-barcoded 5' primer with a J-beta primer mix, a second PCR ran for about 7 to 11 cycles. Per sample, CDR3-containing paired-end reads numbered at least 2.5 million. TCRdb re-called the 5' RACE reads through MiXCR, storing one row per CDR3 protein. This table holds 1.5 million to 2 million distinct CDR3 sequences, 30% to 40% found once. This receptor was taken from a woman aged 25 to 39 in good health. The chain joins TRBV15 to TRBJ2-7; tentative D call: TRBD2 (6 bases). The specimen sequenced was blood. The CDR3 DNA reads TGTGCCACCAGCAGAGAAGGCGGAGGGTTGAGCTACGAGCAGTACTTC. The encoded protein is CATSREGGGLSYEQYF.